This T cell receptor beta chain is from a study of response to subunit inactivated influenza vaccine. General observations from the study: The authors put forward the suggestion that each seasonal influenza vaccination may bring in only a limited number of new T cells.

This clonotype showed up just a few times. Its antigen is as yet unknown. Each CDR3 protein gets one entry after TCRdb re-called the RT-PCR reads with MiXCR. The sample comprises about 520,000 distinct CDR3 sequences, 25% of which are singletons, and approximately 2% rests with the top ten. Germline values: CDR1 SGHTA, CDR2 FQGNSA. CDR3 size: 16 residues. The V segment lost 2 bases and the J segment 6 bases; nucleotides outside the gene matches: 13. This rearrangement joins TRBV7-2 to TRBJ2-7; TRBD2 matches 7 bases. The clonotype originates from a man aged 45-65 years who received an inactivated influenza vaccine. Sample: CD4+ T cells sorted from PBMCs, taken 4 to 6 days after vaccination. CDR3 loop: CASSLLSGRGSGEQYF. CDR3 nucleotides: TGTGCCAGCAGCTTATTAAGTGGGAGGGGATCCGGCGAGCAGTACTTC.